This T cell receptor (beta chain) derives from a study of post-analysis software for immune sequencing data. Of note for this clonotype: Its specificity is unknown.

Unique molecular identifiers were built into the TCR beta cDNA libraries. Out of roughly 1 to 11 million T cells, a few hundred thousand cDNA molecules were generated. Via MiXCR, TCRdb re-called the PCR reads, giving one row per CDR3 protein. The table records roughly 540,000 distinct CDR3 sequences, 34% of them present only once. J gave up 1 base and V 3 bases, and 10 bases lay outside the gene matches. The CDR3 runs 17 residues. CDR1 and CDR2 from the germline V gene are LGHDT and YNNKEL (reference sequence). Overall study findings and caveats: Those with multiple sclerosis, the patient group, showed significantly lower normalized Chao1 diversity than controls. F-measure co-clustering was strong for batch-matched samples. Four to six TRBV segments were significantly more frequent in patients than in controls. TRBV5-6, TRBV5-1 and TRBV20-1 were among these segments.

Input material: blood. This sequence originates from a girl aged 2 to 17 with multiple sclerosis. The V and J genes are TRBV3-1 and TRBJ2-7; 9 bases map to TRBD1. The DNA for the CDR3 is TGTGCCAGCAGCCACCCTGGGACAGGGAAGTTTTCCTACGAGCAGTACTTC. This gives the protein CASSHPGTGKFSYEQYF.